Presented here are 8 T cell receptor beta chains from one specimen sequenced in a study of beta chain features in type 1 diabetes. Expressed TCRB transcripts were sequenced after all isolated RNA was converted to cDNA. Profiled with immunoSEQ multiplex PCR; TCRdb holds only in-frame clones, not every one. The data show more than 250,000 clones, approximately 16% seen once. Antigens of these TCRs are unknown. Points from the study as a whole: Among all four CD4+ subsets, Type 1 diabetes patients had TCRB CDR3s that were moderately but significantly shorter.

Sequencing used naive CD4+ T cells from blood. All receptors derive from a man aged 18 to 35 with type 1 diabetes.

The gene calls are TRBV19 and TRBJ2-7, with 7 bases fitting TRBD1. Germline CDR1 is LNHDA and CDR2 is SQIVND (reference sequence). This CDR3 region has 16 residues. V gave up 4 bases and J gave up 2 bases; unmatched junction bases: 11. CDR3: CASSTEDREGPYEQYF. CDR3 DNA: TGTGCCAGTAGTACTGAAGACAGGGAAGGGCCCTACGAGCAGTACTTC.

This clone came up a few times. The gene calls are TRBV6-1 and TRBJ2-7; 10 nucleotides agree with TRBD2. Germline loops: CDR1 MNHNS, CDR2 SASEGT. Trimming cost V 6 bases and J 0 bases; bases outside gene matches: 5. The CDR3 is 15 amino acids. CDR3 sequence: CASSRTSGNSYEQYF. The DNA of the CDR3 is TGTGCCAGCAGCCGGACTAGCGGAAACTCCTACGAGCAGTACTTC.

This chain links TRBV27 with TRBJ2-7; 11 bases agree with TRBD1. The CDR3 is made up of 16 amino acids. Unmatched junction bases numbered 12, after V lost 6 bases and J lost 5 bases. Germline assignment: CDR1 MNHEY and CDR2 SMNVEV (reference sequence). Here the CDR3 reads CASSKVRTGGRHEQYF. DNA of the CDR3: TGTGCCAGCAGCAAAGTAAGGACAGGGGGCCGGCACGAGCAGTACTTC.

This chain connects TRBV11-2 to TRBJ2-5; D unresolved. V dropped 5 bases and J dropped 0 bases, with 4 bases sitting between them. The CDR3 covers 12 residues. Germline V gives CDR1 SGHAT, CDR2 FQNNGV. CDR3: CASSHNQETQYF. In nucleotides, the CDR3 is TGTGCCAGCAGCCACAACCAAGAGACCCAGTACTTC. The whole variable domain, remainder taken from reference TRBV11-2 and TRBJ2-5, is EAGVAQSPRYKIIEKRQSVAFWCNPISGHATLYWYQQILGQGPKLLIQFQNNGVVDDSQLPKDRFSAERLKGVDSTLKIQPAKLEDSAVYLCASSHNQETQYFGPGTRLLVL.

On this clone itself: The sample contains more than one DNA sequence encoding this CDR3. The chain carries TRBV30 and TRBJ1-5; D is possibly TRBD1 (5 bases). Germline V CDR1 and CDR2: GTSNPN, SVGIG (reference sequence). The CDR3 length is 13 residues. Trimming left V 0 bases short and J 5 bases short, with 8 bases between. The chain's CDR3 is CAWSVRGDQPQHF. CDR3 nucleotides: TGTGCCTGGAGTGTAAGGGGCGATCAGCCCCAGCATTTT.

The V gene is TRBV6-6, the J gene TRBJ1-2; 8 nucleotides agree with TRBD1. Germline V CDR1 and CDR2: MNHNY, SVGAGI (reference sequence). The CDR3 covers 16 residues. J was trimmed by 3 bases and V by 5 bases; bases with no gene match: 11. The CDR3 here is CASSLSQGAGYYGYTF. In nucleotides, the CDR3 is TGTGCCAGCAGTCTCTCCCAGGGGGCGGGCTACTATGGCTACACCTTC.

This clone was detected a few times. The gene calls are TRBV14 and TRBJ1-1, with TRBD1 matching over 7 bases. This CDR3 spans 15 amino acids. From germline, CDR1 is SGHDN and CDR2 FVKESK. V trimming: 4 bases; J trimming: 3 bases; junction bases outside the gene matches: 8. The CDR3 region is CASSLFGRGDTEAFF. The DNA of the CDR3 is TGTGCCAGCAGCCTATTCGGCAGGGGGGACACTGAAGCTTTCTTT.

This chain connects TRBV30 to TRBJ1-4, with TRBD1 identical over 12 bases. After removal of 5 bases from V and 7 bases from J, the junction contained 11 bases not matched to a gene. Germline V lookup: CDR1 GTSNPN, CDR2 SVGIG (reference sequence). The length of the CDR3 is 16 residues. CDR3 sequence (DNA): TGTGCCTGGGGGGACAGGGGGCAACAACGAGGTGAAAAACTGTTTTTT. Protein sequence: CAWGDRGQQRGEKLFF.